This passage covers 32 T cell receptor beta chains from one sample sequenced in a study of cytomegalovirus exposure and HLA in healthy donors. A multiplex PCR was run with 60 Vbeta primers and 13 Jbeta primers. Libraries were prepared by immunoSEQ multiplex PCR; TCRdb keeps only in-frame clonotypes and omits some of them. The sample holds roughly 140,000 clones, roughly 82% seen once. Sequencing was carried out using PBMCs. These TCRs come from a man aged 30 to 45 in good health and CMV-seropositive.

The chain recombines TRBV9 with TRBJ1-1, with D maybe TRBD1 (5 bases). Germline V gives CDR1 SGDLS, CDR2 YYNGEE. The CDR3 spans 14 residues. Trimming cost V 2 bases and J 3 bases, with 11 bases left between them. Written as DNA, the CDR3 is TGTGCCAGCAGCGTTGACAGCATGTACACTGAAGCTTTCTTT. This encodes CASSVDSMYTEAFF.

The chain couples TRBV4-1 to TRBJ2-7; TRBD2 matches 13 bases. V dropped 5 bases and J dropped 2; count of bases not matched to a gene: 6. In germline, CDR1 is MGHRA, CDR2 YSYEKL. This CDR3 comprises 16 residues. CDR3 protein: CASSFGLAGDPYEQYF. CDR3 in DNA: TGCGCCAGCAGCTTTGGACTAGCGGGAGATCCCTACGAGCAGTACTTC.

This chain uses TRBV2 with TRBJ2-7; 11 positions agree with TRBD2. This CDR3 is 14 amino acids long. CDR1 and CDR2 (germline): SNHLY, FYNNEI. V dropped 4 bases and J dropped 6; count of bases not matched to a gene: 5. CDR3 sequence reads: CASSVAGGAGEQYF. The CDR3 DNA reads TGTGCCAGCAGTGTAGCGGGGGGGGCCGGCGAGCAGTACTTC. The full variable domain, rest sourced from reference TRBV2 and TRBJ2-7, is EPEVTQTPSHQVTQMGQEVILRCVPISNHLYFYWYRQILGQKVEFLVSFYNNEISEKSEIFDDQFSVERPDGSNFTLKIRSTKLEDSAMYFCASSVAGGAGEQYFGPGTRLTVT.

V is TRBV6-6 and J is TRBJ2-1; 13 nucleotides agree with TRBD2. Per germline, CDR1 MNHNY and CDR2 SVGAGI (reference sequence). The length of the CDR3 is 15 residues. The trim removed 0 bases at V and 16 bases at J, leaving 9 bases unmatched. CDR3 bases: TGTGCCAGCAGTTACTCGACTAGCGGGGGGCACGAGCGTTTCTTC. This translates into CASSYSTSGGHERFF.

A few counts support this clone. This rearrangement joins TRBV6-5 to TRBJ2-1; D may be TRBD2 (5 bases). The V gene lost 6 bases and the J gene lost 12 bases, with 18 bases spanning the gap. The germline gives CDR1 MNHEY, CDR2 SVGAGI. This CDR3 is 13 amino acids long. CDR3 protein: CASSSPEGLGQFF. DNA for the CDR3: TGTGCCAGCAGCAGCCCCGAAGGACTGGGGCAGTTCTTC.

This clone was seen only once. The chain employs TRBV4-3 and TRBJ2-2; 9 nucleotides line up with TRBD1. Per the germline V gene, CDR1 is LGHNA and CDR2 is YSLEER. The CDR3 spans 16 residues. J was trimmed by 4 bases and V by 2 bases; bases with no gene match: 5. The CDR3 region is CASSQPGTGFTGELFF. CDR3 DNA: TGCGCCAGCAGCCAACCCGGGACAGGGTTCACCGGGGAGCTGTTTTTT.

CDR3 loop: CASRTAGADNEQFF. Here the CDR3 DNA reads TGTGCCAGCAGAACGGCAGGGGCAGACAATGAGCAGTTCTTC. The gene calls are TRBV5-6 and TRBJ2-1, with a possible D match to TRBD1 (6 bases). Germline lookup yields CDR1 SGHDT and CDR2 YYEEEE. The ends were cut back, 5 bases at V and 5 bases at J, with 14 bases in the middle. This CDR3 comprises 14 residues.

J is TRBJ2-7 and V is TRBV2; unclear D gene. The V gene's germline CDR1 is SNHLY and CDR2 FYNNEI. The V and J ends lost 8 bases and 4 bases respectively, with 6 bases between them. The CDR3 is 10 residues long. DNA for the CDR3: TGTGCCAGCTCAGAATACGAGCAGTACTTC. Residues: CASSEYEQYF.

This sequence joins TRBV9 and TRBJ2-3; tentative D call: TRBD2 (5 bases). CDR1 is SGDLS and CDR2 is YYNGEE in the germline V gene. Trimming removed 0 bases at V and 3 bases at J, with 11 bases between. There are 15 residues in the CDR3. The CDR3 bases are TGTGCCAGCAGCGTAGGAGGGAGAGAAACAGATACGCAGTATTTT. It codes for CASSVGGRETDTQYF.

This rearrangement joins TRBV7-8 to TRBJ2-3, with a possible D match to TRBD2 (6 bases). The CDR3 loop spans 18 amino acids. Deletions cut 0 bases from V and 4 bases from J, with 20 bases between. Germline loops: CDR1 SGHVS, CDR2 FQNEAQ. The DNA for the CDR3 is TGTGCCAGCAGCTTAGCGGTGGGAGGTAATCGGTTGGCAGATACGCAGTATTTT. This codes for CASSLAVGGNRLADTQYF.

The rearrangement uses TRBV29-1 and TRBJ1-4; the match to TRBD1 covers 7 bases. This CDR3 has 14 amino acids. The germline CDR1 and CDR2 sequences are SQVTM and ANQGSEA. V trimming: 5 bases; J trimming: 5 bases; junction bases outside the gene matches: 8. The CDR3 loop reads CSVTEGQQNEKLFF. CDR3 bases: TGCAGCGTTACTGAGGGACAGCAGAATGAAAAACTGTTTTTT.

The genes are TRBV6-5 and TRBJ1-1; 9 bases agree with TRBD1. Trimming cost V 6 bases and J 5 bases; bases outside gene matches: 10. Germline V gene data show CDR1 as MNHEY and CDR2 as SVGAGI. The CDR3 covers 15 residues. In DNA form, the CDR3 reads TGTGCCAGCAGATCTCCCGGGACAGGGAGTACTGAAGCTTTCTTT. Residues: CASRSPGTGSTEAFF.

This rearrangement joins TRBV27 to TRBJ1-2; no reliable D call. The ends were cut back, 6 bases at V and 4 bases at J, with 6 bases in the middle. Germline V gene sequence: CDR1 MNHEY, CDR2 SMNVEV (reference sequence). The CDR3 is 11 amino acids. The CDR3 nucleotides read TGTGCCAGCAGGGGCAGCTATGGCTACACCTTC. It translates to CASRGSYGYTF.

This chain connects TRBV19 to TRBJ1-6; no clear D gene. Trimming removed 3 bases at V and 10 bases at J, with 13 bases between. This CDR3 comprises 14 residues. The germline CDR1 and CDR2 sequences are LNHDA and SQIVND (reference sequence). CDR3 sequence reads: CASSIAGFDSPLHF. The CDR3 region has the DNA TGTGCCAGTAGTATTGCCGGGTTTGACTCACCCCTCCACTTT.

The chain recombines TRBV7-6 with TRBJ2-1; tentative D call: TRBD2 (6 bases). The CDR3 is 18 amino acids. Per germline, CDR1 SGHVS and CDR2 FNYEAQ. Trimming removed 6 bases at V and 0 bases at J, with 21 bases between. CDR3 sequence: CASSHGINNGSSYNEQFF. CDR3 coding DNA: TGTGCCAGCAGTCACGGGATCAATAACGGGAGCTCCTACAATGAGCAGTTCTTC.

The chain combines TRBV7-9 with TRBJ2-7; a weak D match, TRBD1 (7 bases). The CDR3 length is 15 residues. The V gene's germline CDR1 is SEHNR and CDR2 FQNEAQ (reference sequence). V lost 9 bases and J 0 bases, leaving 18 bases between the germline ends. CDR3 in DNA: TGTGCCAGGGGGGGCAGGGGGATCAGCTCCTACGAGCAGTACTTC. Amino acid sequence: CARGGRGISSYEQYF.

V and J are TRBV6-1 and TRBJ2-1, with 8 nucleotides matching TRBD2. Losses at the gene ends were 3 bases for V and 4 bases for J; bases not matched to a gene: 5. Germline lookup yields CDR1 MNHNS and CDR2 SASEGT. This CDR3 is 15 amino acids long. The CDR3 sequence: CASSEISGEYNEQFF. The CDR3 DNA reads TGTGCCAGCAGTGAGATTAGCGGGGAGTACAATGAGCAGTTCTTC.

CDR3 nucleotides: TGTGCCAGCAGCCAGGACAGGGGCATTTACGAGCAGTACTTC. Amino acid sequence: CASSQDRGIYEQYF. The V gene is TRBV6-5, the J gene TRBJ2-7, with 9 bases fitting TRBD1. The CDR3 contains 14 residues. Germline CDR1 MNHEY, CDR2 SVGAGI. With V trimmed by 6 bases and J by 4 bases, 7 bases remained unmatched.

The chain links TRBV5-1 to TRBJ1-4; D might be TRBD1 (5 bases). There are 15 residues in the CDR3. The V and J ends lost 4 bases and 0 bases respectively, with 10 bases between them. Germline V gene sequence: CDR1 SGHRS, CDR2 YFSETQ. The CDR3 sequence: CASSRTPATNEKLFF. CDR3 nucleotides: TGCGCCAGCAGCCGGACACCCGCAACTAATGAAAAACTGTTTTTT.

The J gene is TRBJ1-1, the V gene TRBV30, with D unclear. The CDR3 sequence is 14 residues long. Germline V CDR1 and CDR2: GTSNPN, SVGIG (reference sequence). The V end was cut by 1 base, the J end by 2 bases, with 11 bases between. Here the CDR3 reads CAWSAKNLNTEAFF. CDR3 sequence (DNA): TGTGCCTGGAGTGCCAAAAATCTAAACACTGAAGCTTTCTTT. Full variable domain (rest looked up from reference TRBV30 and TRBJ1-1): SQTIHQWPATLVQPVGSPLSLECTVEGTSNPNLYWYRQAAGRGLQLLFYSVGIGQISSEVPQNLSASRPQDRQFILSSKKLLLSDSGFYLCAWSAKNLNTEAFFGQGTRLTVV.

The V and J genes are TRBV28 and TRBJ2-7; D not resolved. The germline V and J ends were trimmed by 1 base and 3 bases, with 4 bases remaining between them. Per germline, CDR1 MDHEN and CDR2 SYDVKM. The CDR3 is 12 amino acids. For the CDR3, the DNA is TGTGCCAGCAGTTTATCGGGCTACGAGCAGTACTTC. Encoded protein: CASSLSGYEQYF. Based on the CDR3 plus reference TRBV28 and TRBJ2-7, the full variable domain is DVKVTQSSRYLVKRTGEKVFLECVQDMDHENMFWYRQDPGLGLRLIYFSYDVKMKEKGDIPEGYSVSREKKERFSLILESASTNQTSMYLCASSLSGYEQYFGPGTRLTVT.

V gene TRBV27 combines with J gene TRBJ2-7, with D tentatively TRBD1 (5 bases). With 5 bases removed from V and 4 bases from J, the gap between germline ends came to 12 bases. Per germline, CDR1 MNHEY and CDR2 SMNVEV (reference sequence). The CDR3 is 13 residues long. Here the CDR3 reads CASSSYQGYEQYF. The CDR3 coding sequence is TGTGCCAGCAGTAGCTATCAGGGATACGAGCAGTACTTC.

There are a few counts of this clone. The chain joins TRBV28 to TRBJ2-7; D is uncertain. Trimming took 10 bases from V and 0 from J, leaving 10 bases between them. This CDR3 is built from 12 residues. In germline, CDR1 is MDHEN, CDR2 SYDVKM. CDR3 sequence (DNA): TGTGCCACAGTTGACACCTCCTACGAGCAGTACTTC. This codes for CATVDTSYEQYF. The full variable domain, rest sourced from reference TRBV28 and TRBJ2-7, is DVKVTQSSRYLVKRTGEKVFLECVQDMDHENMFWYRQDPGLGLRLIYFSYDVKMKEKGDIPEGYSVSREKKERFSLILESASTNQTSMYLCATVDTSYEQYFGPGTRLTVT.

The V call is TRBV6-5, the J call TRBJ1-2; D is perhaps TRBD1 (5 bases). The CDR3 extends over 14 amino acids. Trimming stripped 6 bases from V and 6 bases from J, with 17 bases between. CDR1 is MNHEY and CDR2 is SVGAGI in the germline V gene. The CDR3, as DNA: TGTGCCAGCAGCCGCGACAGCGTCTCTGATGGCTACACCTTC. Translation: CASSRDSVSDGYTF.

V and J are TRBV28 and TRBJ2-6; 9 bases line up with TRBD1. There are 20 residues in the CDR3. With 6 bases clipped from V and 4 bases from J, the junction kept 19 bases outside the gene matches. The germline CDR1 and CDR2 sequences are MDHEN and SYDVKM. The CDR3 loop is CASSTWTPGQGSPGANVLTF. CDR3 nucleotides: TGTGCCAGCAGCACCTGGACGCCGGGACAGGGTTCGCCGGGGGCCAACGTCCTGACTTTC.

CDR3 sequence: CASIQTVLNTEAFF. In nucleotides, the CDR3 is TGTGCCAGCATACAGACAGTCCTGAACACTGAAGCTTTCTTT. V gene TRBV5-5 combines with J gene TRBJ1-1; D perhaps matches TRBD1 (5 bases). This CDR3 is 14 amino acids long. Germline loops: CDR1 SGHKS, CDR2 YYEKEE (reference sequence). The V gene lost 6 bases and the J gene lost 0 bases, with 12 bases spanning the gap.

This chain links TRBV7-9 with TRBJ1-5; D is uncertain. The CDR3 has 15 amino acids. Trimming took off 0 bases at V and 3 bases at J, with 9 bases between the two ends. The germline V gene encodes CDR1 SEHNR and CDR2 FQNEAQ (reference sequence). CDR3 loop: CASSLAEAVNQPQHF. Here the CDR3 DNA reads TGTGCCAGCAGCTTAGCCGAGGCAGTCAATCAGCCCCAGCATTTT.

This clone was seen once. The gene calls are TRBV7-9 and TRBJ2-1; 7 bases match TRBD2. Germline lookup yields CDR1 SEHNR and CDR2 FQNEAQ (reference sequence). The CDR3 loop spans 15 amino acids. The J segment lost 3 bases and the V segment lost 2 bases, leaving 4 bases of the junction unmatched. The CDR3 reads CASSLLSSGYNEQFF. CDR3 coding DNA: TGTGCCAGCAGCTTATTATCTAGCGGCTACAATGAGCAGTTCTTC.

This chain links TRBV5-1 with TRBJ1-6; the match to TRBD1 covers 8 bases. The CDR3 runs 13 residues. Germline V gene data show CDR1 as SGHRS and CDR2 as YFSETQ. Trimming cost V 3 bases and J 9 bases; bases outside gene matches: 2. The CDR3 loop is CASSSTGVSPLHF. In DNA, the CDR3 is TGCGCCAGCAGCTCGACAGGGGTTTCACCCCTCCACTTT.

This chain connects TRBV6-5 to TRBJ2-2, with unresolved D. This CDR3 comprises 14 residues. Germline V gene sequence: CDR1 MNHEY, CDR2 SVGAGI. V was shortened by 0 bases and J by 5 bases, with 7 bases between the two germline ends. CDR3 sequence reads: CASSYSRKTGELFF. In DNA form, the CDR3 reads TGTGCCAGCAGTTACTCGAGGAAGACCGGGGAGCTGTTTTTT.

This sequence joins TRBV5-3 and TRBJ2-5; possibly TRBD2 for D (5 bases). TRBV5-3 is flagged as an ORF with uncertain function. The CDR3 is 14 residues long. V dropped 4 bases and J dropped 5 bases, with 15 bases sitting between them. Written as DNA, the CDR3 is TGTGCCAGAAGCACACCTAGCCGGTGGGAGACCCAGTACTTC. It encodes CARSTPSRWETQYF.

This chain connects TRBV6-1 to TRBJ2-5; TRBD2 matches at 13 bases. The V gene's germline CDR1 is MNHNS and CDR2 SASEGT. With V trimmed by 2 bases and J by 5 bases, 8 bases remained unmatched. The CDR3 totals 17 residues. In nucleotides, the CDR3 is TGTGCCAGCAGTGAACTTGGGACTAGCGGGGATCCGGAGACCCAGTACTTC. Protein: CASSELGTSGDPETQYF.